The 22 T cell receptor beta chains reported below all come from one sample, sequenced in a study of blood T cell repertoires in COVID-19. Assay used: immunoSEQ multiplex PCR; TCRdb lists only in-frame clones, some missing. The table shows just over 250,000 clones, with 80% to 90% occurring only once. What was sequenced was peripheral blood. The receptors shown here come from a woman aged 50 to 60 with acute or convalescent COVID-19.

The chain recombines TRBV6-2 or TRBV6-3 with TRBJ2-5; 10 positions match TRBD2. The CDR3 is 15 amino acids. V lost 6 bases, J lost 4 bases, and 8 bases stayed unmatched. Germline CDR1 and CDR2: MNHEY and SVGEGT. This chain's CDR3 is CASSDTTSGTETQYF. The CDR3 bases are TGTGCCAGCAGCGACACTACTAGCGGGACAGAGACCCAGTACTTC.

The CDR3 reads CASSFLAGAYEQYF. For the CDR3, the DNA is TGTGCCAGCAGCTTCTTAGCGGGAGCCTACGAGCAGTACTTC. This chain links TRBV7-9 with TRBJ2-7, with 9 bases lining up with TRBD2. The CDR3 runs 14 residues. Losses at the gene ends were 3 bases for V and 2 bases for J; bases not matched to a gene: 2. Germline V gene data show CDR1 as SEHNR and CDR2 as FQNEAQ (reference sequence).

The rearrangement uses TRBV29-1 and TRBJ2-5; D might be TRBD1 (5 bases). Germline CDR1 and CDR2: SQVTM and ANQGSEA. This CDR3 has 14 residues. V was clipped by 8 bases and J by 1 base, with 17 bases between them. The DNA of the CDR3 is TGCAGCACCCCTCTCCAGGGTATCCAAGAGACCCAGTACTTC. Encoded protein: CSTPLQGIQETQYF.

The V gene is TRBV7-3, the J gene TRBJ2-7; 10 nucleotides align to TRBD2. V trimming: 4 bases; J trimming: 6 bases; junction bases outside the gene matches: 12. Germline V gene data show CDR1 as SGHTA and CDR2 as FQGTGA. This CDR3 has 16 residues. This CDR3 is CASSSNILAGAGEQYF. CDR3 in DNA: TGTGCCAGCAGCTCAAATATCCTAGCGGGAGCTGGCGAGCAGTACTTC.

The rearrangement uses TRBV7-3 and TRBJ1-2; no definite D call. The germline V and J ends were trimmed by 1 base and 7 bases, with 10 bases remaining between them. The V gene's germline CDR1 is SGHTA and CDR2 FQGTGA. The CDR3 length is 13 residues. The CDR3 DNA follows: TGTGCCAGCAGCTTAAAGTCAGGCGTTGGCTACACCTTC. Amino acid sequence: CASSLKSGVGYTF.

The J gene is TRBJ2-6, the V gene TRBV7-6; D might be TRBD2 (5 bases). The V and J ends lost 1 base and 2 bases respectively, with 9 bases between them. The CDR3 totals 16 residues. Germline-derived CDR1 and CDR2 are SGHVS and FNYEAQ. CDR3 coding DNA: TGTGCCAGCAGCTTAGATTTCGGGGCTGGGGCCAACGTCCTGACTTTC. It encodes CASSLDFGAGANVLTF.

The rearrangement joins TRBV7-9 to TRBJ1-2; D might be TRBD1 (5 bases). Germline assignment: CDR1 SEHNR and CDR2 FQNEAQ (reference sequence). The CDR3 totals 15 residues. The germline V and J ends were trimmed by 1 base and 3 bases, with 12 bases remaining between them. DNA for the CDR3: TGTGCCAGCAGCTTAGTAGGGGCGCAGGACTATGGCTACACCTTC. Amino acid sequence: CASSLVGAQDYGYTF. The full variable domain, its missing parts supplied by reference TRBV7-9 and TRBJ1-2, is DTGVSQNPRHKITKRGQNVTFRCDPISEHNRLYWYRQTLGQGPEFLTYFQNEAQLEKSRLLSDRFSAERPKGSFSTLEIQRTEQGDSAMYLCASSLVGAQDYGYTFGSGTRLTVV.

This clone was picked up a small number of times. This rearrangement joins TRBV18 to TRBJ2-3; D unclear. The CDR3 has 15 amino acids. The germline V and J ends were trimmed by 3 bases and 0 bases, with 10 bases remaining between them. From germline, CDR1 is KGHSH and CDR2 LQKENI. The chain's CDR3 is CASSPPQLSTDTQYF. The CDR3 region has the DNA TGTGCCAGCTCACCTCCTCAACTCAGCACAGATACGCAGTATTTT.

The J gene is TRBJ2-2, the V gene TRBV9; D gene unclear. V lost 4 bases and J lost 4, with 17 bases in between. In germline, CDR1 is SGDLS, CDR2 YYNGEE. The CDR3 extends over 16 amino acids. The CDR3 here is CASSPRRQATTGELFF. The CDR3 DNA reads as TGTGCCAGCAGCCCCCGTCGCCAAGCAACCACCGGGGAGCTGTTTTTT.

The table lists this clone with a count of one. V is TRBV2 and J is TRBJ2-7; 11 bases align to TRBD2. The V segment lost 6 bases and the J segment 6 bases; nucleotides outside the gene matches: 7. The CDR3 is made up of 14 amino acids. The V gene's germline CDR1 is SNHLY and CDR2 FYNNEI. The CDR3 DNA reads TGTGCCAGCAGGCTACTAGCGGGAGAACTCGAGCAGTACTTC. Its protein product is CASRLLAGELEQYF. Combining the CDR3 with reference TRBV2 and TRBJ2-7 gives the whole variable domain EPEVTQTPSHQVTQMGQEVILRCVPISNHLYFYWYRQILGQKVEFLVSFYNNEISEKSEIFDDQFSVERPDGSNFTLKIRSTKLEDSAMYFCASRLLAGELEQYFGPGTRLTVT.

CDR3 in amino acids: CSVVFQGPYEQYF. The CDR3 DNA follows: TGCAGCGTTGTGTTCCAGGGTCCCTACGAGCAGTACTTC. The chain uses TRBV29-1 and TRBJ2-7, with D maybe TRBD1 (5 bases). CDR3 size: 13 residues. Germline CDR1 is SQVTM and CDR2 is ANQGSEA. V shed 4 bases and J shed 2 bases, with 12 bases lying between them.

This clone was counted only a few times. The chain's CDR3 is CASSSSGLAGNYEQYF. The CDR3 bases are TGTGCCAGCAGCTCCTCCGGACTAGCGGGGAACTACGAGCAGTACTTC. V and J are TRBV7-9 and TRBJ2-7; 12 nucleotides line up with TRBD2. With 4 bases clipped from V and 3 bases from J, the junction kept 7 bases outside the gene matches. CDR1 is SEHNR, CDR2 FQNEAQ, per germline (reference sequence). The CDR3 is 16 amino acids. The whole variable domain, remainder taken from reference TRBV7-9 and TRBJ2-7, is DTGVSQNPRHKITKRGQNVTFRCDPISEHNRLYWYRQTLGQGPEFLTYFQNEAQLEKSRLLSDRFSAERPKGSFSTLEIQRTEQGDSAMYLCASSSSGLAGNYEQYFGPGTRLTVT.

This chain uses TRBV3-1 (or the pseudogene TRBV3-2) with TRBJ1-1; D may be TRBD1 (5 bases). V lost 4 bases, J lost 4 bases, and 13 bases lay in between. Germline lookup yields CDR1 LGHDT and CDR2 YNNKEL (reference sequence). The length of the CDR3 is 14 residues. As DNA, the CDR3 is TGTGCCAGCAGCCGCAGGGAGGGTGGCACTGAAGCTTTCTTT. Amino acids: CASSRREGGTEAFF.

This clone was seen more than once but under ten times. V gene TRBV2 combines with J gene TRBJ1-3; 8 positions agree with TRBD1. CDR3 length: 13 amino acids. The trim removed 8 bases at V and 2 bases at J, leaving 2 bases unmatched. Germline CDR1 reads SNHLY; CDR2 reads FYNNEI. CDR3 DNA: TGTGCCAGCGGACAGGGAGCTGGAAACACCATATATTTT. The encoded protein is CASGQGAGNTIYF.

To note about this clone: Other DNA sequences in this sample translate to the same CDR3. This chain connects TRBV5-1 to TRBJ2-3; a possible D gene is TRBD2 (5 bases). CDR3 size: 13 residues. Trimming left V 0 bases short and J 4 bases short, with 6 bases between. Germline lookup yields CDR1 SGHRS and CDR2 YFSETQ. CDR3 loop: CASSLGGADTQYF. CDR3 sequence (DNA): TGCGCCAGCAGCTTGGGGGGAGCAGATACGCAGTATTTT.

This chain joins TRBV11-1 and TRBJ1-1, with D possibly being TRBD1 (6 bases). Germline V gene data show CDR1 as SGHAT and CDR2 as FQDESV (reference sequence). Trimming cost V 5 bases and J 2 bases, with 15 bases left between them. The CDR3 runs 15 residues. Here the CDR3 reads CASSQNRDINTEAFF. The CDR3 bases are TGTGCCAGCAGCCAAAACCGGGACATTAACACTGAAGCTTTCTTT.

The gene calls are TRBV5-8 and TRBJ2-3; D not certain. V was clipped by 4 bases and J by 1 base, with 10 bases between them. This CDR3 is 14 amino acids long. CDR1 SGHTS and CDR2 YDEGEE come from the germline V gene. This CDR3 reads CASSPRFRTDTQYF. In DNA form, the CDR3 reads TGTGCCAGCAGCCCGCGGTTCCGCACAGATACGCAGTATTTT.

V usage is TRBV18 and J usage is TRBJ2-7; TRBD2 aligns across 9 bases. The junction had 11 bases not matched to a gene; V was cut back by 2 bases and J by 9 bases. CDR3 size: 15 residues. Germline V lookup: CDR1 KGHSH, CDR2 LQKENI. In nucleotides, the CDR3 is TGTGCCAGCTCACCAAGTATAGCGGGAGTTAGAGGGCAGTACTTC. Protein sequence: CASSPSIAGVRGQYF. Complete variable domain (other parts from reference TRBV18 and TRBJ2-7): NAGVMQNPRHLVRRRGQEARLRCSPMKGHSHVYWYRQLPEEGLKFMVYLQKENIIDESGMPKERFSAEFPKEGPSILRIQQVVRGDSAAYFCASSPSIAGVRGQYFGPGTRLTVT.

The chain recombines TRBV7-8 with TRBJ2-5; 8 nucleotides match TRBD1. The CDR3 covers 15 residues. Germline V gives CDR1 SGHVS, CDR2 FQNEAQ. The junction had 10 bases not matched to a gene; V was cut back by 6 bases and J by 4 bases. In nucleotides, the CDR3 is TGTGCCAGCAGGTTGAGACAGGGGAGAGGAGAGACCCAGTACTTC. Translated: CASRLRQGRGETQYF.

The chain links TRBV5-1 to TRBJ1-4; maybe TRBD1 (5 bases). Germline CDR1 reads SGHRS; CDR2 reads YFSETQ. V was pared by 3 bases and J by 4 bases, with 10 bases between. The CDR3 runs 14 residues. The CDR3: CASSSTVSNEKLFF. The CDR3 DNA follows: TGCGCCAGCAGCTCGACAGTGAGTAATGAAAAACTGTTTTTT. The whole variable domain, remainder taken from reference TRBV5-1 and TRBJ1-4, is KAGVTQTPRYLIKTRGQQVTLSCSPISGHRSVSWYQQTPGQGLQFLFEYFSETQRNKGNFPGRFSGRQFSNSRSEMNVSTLELGDSALYLCASSSTVSNEKLFFGSGTQLSVL.

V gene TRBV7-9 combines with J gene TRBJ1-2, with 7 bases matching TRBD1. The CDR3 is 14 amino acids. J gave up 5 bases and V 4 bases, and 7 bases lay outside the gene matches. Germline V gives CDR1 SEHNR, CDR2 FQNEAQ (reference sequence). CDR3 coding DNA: TGTGCCAGCAGCTCCCGGGACAGCGCTTATGGCTACACCTTC. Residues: CASSSRDSAYGYTF.

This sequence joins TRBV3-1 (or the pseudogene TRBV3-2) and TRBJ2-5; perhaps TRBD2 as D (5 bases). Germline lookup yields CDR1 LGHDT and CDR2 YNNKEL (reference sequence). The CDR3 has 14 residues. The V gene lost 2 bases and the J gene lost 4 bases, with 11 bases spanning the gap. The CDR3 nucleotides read TGTGCCAGCAGCCAATTATGGGAGACAGAGACCCAGTACTTC. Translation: CASSQLWETETQYF.